This T cell receptor (beta chain) came from a study of beta chain features in type 1 diabetes. Whole-study findings and limits: Across all four CD4+ subsets, people with type 1 diabetes showed modestly shorter TCRB CDR3s. Researchers cautioned that cDNA sequencing could over-represent cells with high TCR expression.

Isolation of CD4+ naive, central memory, regulatory and stem cell-like memory cells was achieved by sorting via CD45RO/CCR7/CD25/CD127/CD95/CD27. cDNA synthesis used the whole RNA isolate, giving expressed TCRB sequences. TCRdb keeps only in-frame clones here, not all; method: immunoSEQ multiplex PCR. Found here are about 180,000 clones, almost 8% of them singletons; the top ten hold 0.5%. Trimming shortened V by 5 bases and J by 3 bases, and 17 bases separated the two germline ends. Germline CDR1 is SGHTA and CDR2 is FQGNSA. The CDR3 extends over 16 amino acids. About this clone itself: As yet, its antigen is unknown.

This chain connects TRBV7-2 to TRBJ2-1; TRBD2 is a possible D gene (6 bases). This clonotype originated in a man younger than 30 with type 1 diabetes. Sequenced input: central memory CD4+ T cells from blood. The CDR3 reads CASSRRGSTDYNEQFF. Here the CDR3 DNA reads TGTGCCAGCAGCCGCCGGGGGTCCACCGACTACAATGAGCAGTTCTTC.